Listed here are 29 T cell receptor beta chains from one sample, sequenced in a study of shared clonotypes between healthy human individuals. Naive CD8 cells, CD45RO-negative and positively selected for CCR7, excluded terminally differentiated effector memory CD45RA+ cells. Using immunoSEQ multiplex PCR, the repertoire was profiled, and TCRdb retains in-frame clones only, with some absent. Among 1.5 million to 2.5 million clones listed, approximately 95% were seen once. The source material was naive CD8+ T cells sorted from blood. The origin of the receptors is a man in his late teens or twenties in good health.

V usage is TRBV5-8 and J usage is TRBJ1-1; no clear D. The CDR3 runs 18 residues. Germline CDR1 and CDR2: SGHTS and YDEGEE. V lost 1 base to trimming and J lost 4 bases, with 23 bases between them. Written as DNA, the CDR3 is TGTGCCAGCAGCTTGAGAAGCAGTAACGTTCTAGCTGGCACTGAAGCTTTCTTT. Its translation: CASSLRSSNVLAGTEAFF.

The chain is built from TRBV18 and TRBJ2-5; no clear D. Trimming removed 2 bases at V and 0 bases at J, with 4 bases between. Germline V gene lookup returns CDR1 KGHSH and CDR2 LQKENI. The CDR3 spans 13 residues. The CDR3 nucleotides are TGTGCCAGCTCACCAACCAACCAAGAGACCCAGTACTTC. Its translation is CASSPTNQETQYF.

This clone occurred once. CDR3 bases: TGTGCCGCCGTGCCTAGCGGGACCTACGAGCAGTACTTC. Translated: CAAVPSGTYEQYF. The rearrangement uses TRBV6-1 and TRBJ2-7; TRBD2 matches 9 bases. Trimming took 11 bases from V and 2 from J; bases not matched to a gene: 7. This CDR3 is built from 13 residues. CDR1 and CDR2 (germline): MNHNS, SASEGT.

V is TRBV28 and J is TRBJ2-7; D tentatively reads TRBD1 or TRBD2 (5 bases each). This CDR3 comprises 14 residues. Looked up from germline, CDR1 is MDHEN and CDR2 is SYDVKM. The V gene lost 2 bases and the J gene lost 3 bases, with 11 bases spanning the gap. CDR3 loop: CASSLKGTIYEQYF. In nucleotides, the CDR3 is TGTGCCAGCAGTTTAAAAGGGACGATCTACGAGCAGTACTTC.

The V and J genes are TRBV9 and TRBJ1-2, with 7 bases that match TRBD1. The V gene end was trimmed by 4 bases and the J gene end by 8 bases; junction bases not matched to a gene: 11. The CDR3 is made up of 14 amino acids. CDR1 is SGDLS, CDR2 YYNGEE, per germline. The CDR3 coding sequence is TGTGCCAGCAGCTCCGATTTGACAGGGCGAGGCTACACCTTC. Encoded protein: CASSSDLTGRGYTF.

The chain recombines TRBV5-4 with TRBJ2-2, with D possibly matching TRBD1 (5 bases). V shed 0 bases and J shed 4 bases, with 13 bases lying between them. CDR3 length: 16 residues. CDR1 is SGHNT, CDR2 YYREEE, per germline (reference sequence). This CDR3 reads CASSLVIGVGTGELFF. DNA of the CDR3: TGTGCCAGCAGCTTGGTCATAGGGGTGGGCACCGGGGAGCTGTTTTTT.

The chain links TRBV6-5 to TRBJ2-3, with 8 bases that match TRBD2. CDR1 is MNHEY, CDR2 SVGAGI, per germline. The CDR3 has 15 residues. Trimming cost V 5 bases and J 5 bases; bases outside gene matches: 9. The CDR3 DNA follows: TGTGCCAGCAGTAAAGGACTAGCTAAGATAGATACGCAGTATTTT. Translation gives CASSKGLAKIDTQYF.

V usage is TRBV11-2 and J usage is TRBJ2-7, with 8 bases fitting TRBD1. The CDR3 is 15 residues long. Germline CDR1 reads SGHAT; CDR2 reads FQNNGV. Losses at the gene ends were 3 bases for V and 2 bases for J; bases not matched to a gene: 6. The DNA for the CDR3 is TGTGCCAGCAGCTTCCTCGAACAGGGGGCCTACGAGCAGTACTTC. Amino acids: CASSFLEQGAYEQYF. Together with reference TRBV11-2 and TRBJ2-7, the CDR3 gives the full variable domain: EAGVAQSPRYKIIEKRQSVAFWCNPISGHATLYWYQQILGQGPKLLIQFQNNGVVDDSQLPKDRFSAERLKGVDSTLKIQPAKLEDSAVYLCASSFLEQGAYEQYFGPGTRLTVT.

J is TRBJ2-2 and V is TRBV5-1, with D uncertain. The CDR3 sequence is 17 residues long. V was shortened by 1 base and J by 6 bases, with 19 bases between the two germline ends. The germline V gene has CDR1 SGHRS and CDR2 YFSETQ. The CDR3, as DNA: TGCGCCAGCAGCTTGAGTTATAGGGTTGATGGCGCCGGGGAGCTGTTTTTT. This gives the protein CASSLSYRVDGAGELFF.

Remarks on this clone: The sample holds other DNA sequences that translate to the same CDR3. The V call is TRBV11-2, the J call TRBJ2-1, with 11 bases aligning to TRBD2. V lost 2 bases and J lost 4; bases outside the gene matches: 4. CDR1 SGHAT and CDR2 FQNNGV come from the germline V gene. CDR3 length equals 16 residues. DNA for the CDR3: TGTGCCAGCAGCTTATCCCGGACTAGCGGGTACAATGAGCAGTTCTTC. The encoded protein is CASSLSRTSGYNEQFF.

The chain uses TRBV11-2 and TRBJ2-7; D might be TRBD1 (6 bases). The V and J ends lost 3 bases and 1 base respectively, with 13 bases between them. The CDR3 runs to 15 residues. The germline V gene encodes CDR1 SGHAT and CDR2 FQNNGV. The CDR3 is CASSFDRHTSYEQYF. The DNA of the CDR3 is TGTGCCAGCAGCTTTGACAGGCACACTTCCTACGAGCAGTACTTC.

The chain joins TRBV5-6 to TRBJ2-1; D may be TRBD2 (5 bases). Germline values: CDR1 SGHDT, CDR2 YYEEEE. Trimming pared 0 bases from V and 10 bases from J, leaving 11 bases between. The CDR3 consists of 13 residues. The CDR3 sequence: CASSLVRGAEQFF. The CDR3 region has the DNA TGTGCCAGCAGCTTGGTTCGGGGAGCGGAGCAGTTCTTC.

The chain links TRBV27 to TRBJ2-7; 10 bases match TRBD1. Unmatched junction bases numbered 8, after V lost 5 bases and J lost 7 bases. CDR1 is MNHEY and CDR2 is SMNVEV in the germline V gene (reference sequence). CDR3 length: 14 residues. CDR3: CASSQGQGFGEQYF. CDR3 DNA: TGTGCCAGCAGTCAGGGACAGGGGTTTGGGGAGCAGTACTTC.

This clone was seen once. This chain connects TRBV29-1 to TRBJ2-1; 13 bases line up with TRBD2. This CDR3 spans 15 amino acids. After removal of 7 bases from V and 12 bases from J, the junction contained 15 bases not matched to a gene. CDR1 is SQVTM and CDR2 is ANQGSEA in the germline V gene. The CDR3: CSAGLAGDSSPGQFF. CDR3 sequence (DNA): TGCAGCGCAGGACTAGCGGGGGACTCCTCACCGGGGCAGTTCTTC.

V gene TRBV28 combines with J gene TRBJ2-6, with 10 bases that match TRBD1. Germline lookup yields CDR1 MDHEN and CDR2 SYDVKM. Trimming took 3 bases from V and 0 from J; bases not matched to a gene: 5. This CDR3 is 18 amino acids long. Written as DNA, the CDR3 is TGTGCCAGCAGTTTTCTGGGACAGGGGTACTCTGGGGCCAACGTCCTGACTTTC. Its protein product is CASSFLGQGYSGANVLTF.

The chain recombines TRBV6-5 with TRBJ1-4; 10 bases align to TRBD1. Trimming took 8 bases from V and 7 from J; bases not matched to a gene: 4. Germline V gene lookup returns CDR1 MNHEY and CDR2 SVGAGI. This CDR3 has 13 amino acids. As DNA, the CDR3 is TGTGCCAGCTCCGGGACAGGGGTTGAAAAACTGTTTTTT. Translating it yields CASSGTGVEKLFF.

This chain uses TRBV15 with TRBJ1-2, with 9 nucleotides matching TRBD1. J gave up 5 bases and V 3 bases, and 13 bases lay outside the gene matches. In germline, CDR1 is LNHNV, CDR2 YYDKDF (reference sequence). This CDR3 comprises 17 residues. CDR3: CATSREGLLDRGYGYTF. CDR3 DNA: TGTGCCACCAGCAGGGAGGGGCTGCTCGACAGGGGGTATGGCTACACCTTC.

As concerns this clone: The identical CDR3 is also encoded by other nucleotide sequences in the sample. The chain employs TRBV7-9 and TRBJ2-7; 9 nucleotides agree with TRBD1. V trimming: 6 bases; J trimming: 4 bases; junction bases outside the gene matches: 1. The CDR3 covers 12 residues. Germline V gene data show CDR1 as SEHNR and CDR2 as FQNEAQ (reference sequence). The CDR3: CASSDRGYEQYF. DNA for the CDR3: TGTGCCAGCAGTGACAGGGGGTACGAGCAGTACTTC. Full variable domain (rest looked up from reference TRBV7-9 and TRBJ2-7): DTGVSQNPRHKITKRGQNVTFRCDPISEHNRLYWYRQTLGQGPEFLTYFQNEAQLEKSRLLSDRFSAERPKGSFSTLEIQRTEQGDSAMYLCASSDRGYEQYFGPGTRLTVT.

This chain links TRBV11-2 with TRBJ2-5, with 9 bases matching TRBD1. CDR3 length: 15 residues. CDR1 is SGHAT, CDR2 FQNNGV, per germline. V trimming: 2 bases; J trimming: 5 bases; junction bases outside the gene matches: 6. The CDR3 DNA reads TGTGCCAGCAGCTTAACAGGGGGCGCCTTTGAGACCCAGTACTTC. Translation gives CASSLTGGAFETQYF.

The chain has TRBV7-8 and TRBJ2-7; 14 bases fit TRBD2. Trimming took 5 bases from V and 4 from J; bases not matched to a gene: 7. Germline V CDR1 and CDR2: SGHVS, FQNEAQ. CDR3 size: 16 residues. CDR3 residues: CASSQGLAGASYEQYF. The DNA of the CDR3 is TGTGCCAGCAGCCAGGGACTAGCGGGAGCGTCTTACGAGCAGTACTTC.

CDR3 DNA sequence: TGTGCCAGCAGGGGCCGGGACTCCCGCACAGATACGCAGTATTTT. Translated: CASRGRDSRTDTQYF. The chain combines TRBV2 with TRBJ2-3, with a tentative D call TRBD2 (6 bases). This CDR3 comprises 15 residues. CDR1 and CDR2 (germline): SNHLY, FYNNEI. Deletions cut 6 bases from V and 1 base from J, with 14 bases between.

V gene TRBV25-1 combines with J gene TRBJ1-4; D unclear. Trimming took off 4 bases at V and 7 bases at J, with 10 bases between the two ends. This CDR3 contains 13 residues. Germline loops: CDR1 MGHDK, CDR2 SYGVNS. CDR3 amino acids: CASSVEGSEKLFF. The CDR3 nucleotides read TGTGCCAGCAGTGTCGAAGGCAGTGAAAAACTGTTTTTT.

The rearrangement uses TRBV2 and TRBJ1-1, with 8 positions matching TRBD1. Trimming at V came to 5 bases and at J to 3 bases, leaving 11 bases not matched to a gene. The germline gives CDR1 SNHLY, CDR2 FYNNEI. The CDR3 covers 16 residues. The CDR3, as DNA: TGTGCCAGCAGTTACCCCCCAGACAGGGGATACACTGAAGCTTTCTTT. Translation gives CASSYPPDRGYTEAFF.

The rearrangement joins TRBV4-3 to TRBJ1-4, with D possibly matching TRBD1 (6 bases). There are 14 residues in the CDR3. CDR1 is LGHNA, CDR2 YSLEER, per germline. V lost 3 bases and J 4 bases, leaving 9 bases between the germline ends. The CDR3 DNA reads as TGCGCCAGCAGCCAGGGGGCAGGTAATGAAAAACTGTTTTTT. This codes for CASSQGAGNEKLFF.

This clone was counted once. V gene TRBV18 combines with J gene TRBJ2-7; no clear D gene. The V end was cut by 2 bases, the J end by 2 bases, with 7 bases between. Per germline, CDR1 KGHSH and CDR2 LQKENI. The CDR3 has 13 residues. CDR3 DNA sequence: TGTGCCAGCTCACCATCAGCTACCTACGAGCAGTACTTC. It is translated as CASSPSATYEQYF. The full variable domain, rest sourced from reference TRBV18 and TRBJ2-7, is NAGVMQNPRHLVRRRGQEARLRCSPMKGHSHVYWYRQLPEEGLKFMVYLQKENIIDESGMPKERFSAEFPKEGPSILRIQQVVRGDSAAYFCASSPSATYEQYFGPGTRLTVT.

V usage is TRBV27 and J usage is TRBJ1-3, with a weak D call TRBD1 (5 bases). Per germline, CDR1 MNHEY and CDR2 SMNVEV (reference sequence). The CDR3 consists of 13 residues. With 8 bases removed from V and 0 bases from J, the gap between germline ends came to 8 bases. This chain's CDR3 is CASGTVSGNTIYF. The CDR3 coding sequence is TGTGCCAGCGGGACGGTCTCTGGAAACACCATATATTTT.

The chain carries TRBV28 and TRBJ2-7; D not resolved. Germline CDR1 is MDHEN and CDR2 is SYDVKM. CDR3 length equals 15 residues. V lost 8 bases, J lost 2 bases, and 19 bases lay in between. DNA of the CDR3: TGTGCCAGCGGGAAGTTAGACACAAGACCCTACGAGCAGTACTTC. This sequence encodes CASGKLDTRPYEQYF.

The J gene is TRBJ2-7, the V gene TRBV11-2; D ambiguous. The V gene's germline CDR1 is SGHAT and CDR2 FQNNGV. The CDR3 runs to 13 residues. Trimming stripped 4 bases from V and 3 bases from J, with 10 bases between. Here the CDR3 reads CASSSGQFYEQYF. The CDR3 DNA follows: TGTGCCAGCAGCTCGGGTCAGTTCTACGAGCAGTACTTC.

This clone occurred once. The same CDR3 can be traced to other DNA sequences in this sample. This chain connects TRBV7-2 to TRBJ2-7, with D possibly being TRBD1 (5 bases). CDR3 length: 13 residues. V was trimmed by 5 bases and J by 1 base, leaving 9 bases between them. Germline V CDR1 and CDR2: SGHTA, FQGNSA. CDR3: CASSPTVSYEQYF. The CDR3 nucleotides are TGTGCCAGCAGCCCGACAGTTTCCTACGAGCAGTACTTC.